This T cell receptor (beta chain) was captured in a study of a mutant IDH1 vaccine in newly diagnosed glioma. As for the study in general: Eight vaccine doses were administered to patients at weeks 1, 3, 5, 7, 11, 15, 19 and 23. Whole-study results and caveats: Patients mounted vaccine-induced immune responses in 80% to 95% of cases.

Sequenced by immunoSEQ multiplex PCR; TCRdb stores in-frame clones only, minus some. Here the sample spans 40,000 or so clones, about four fifths being singletons. Germline lookup yields CDR1 DFQATT and CDR2 SNEGSKA (reference sequence). V was shortened by 1 base and J by 8 bases, with 7 bases between the two germline ends. This CDR3 is 11 amino acids long. A remark on this clone: Its antigen is currently unknown.

Time point denoted: week 11, during vaccination. What each vaccine dose contained was 300 ug of mutant IDH1 20-mer peptide, accompanied by topical imiquimod. Each donor presented with a new WHO grade 3 or 4 astrocytoma that tested IDH1-mutant and showed ATRX loss. The rearrangement joins TRBV20-1 to TRBJ2-3, with D unclear. The receptor was derived from a man in his forties or fifties with glioma. Source: PBMCs, taken from a glioma patient whose treatment included an IDH1 peptide vaccine. The CDR3 region is CSARVPGTQYF. DNA for the CDR3: TGCAGTGCTAGAGTACCGGGTACGCAGTATTTT.